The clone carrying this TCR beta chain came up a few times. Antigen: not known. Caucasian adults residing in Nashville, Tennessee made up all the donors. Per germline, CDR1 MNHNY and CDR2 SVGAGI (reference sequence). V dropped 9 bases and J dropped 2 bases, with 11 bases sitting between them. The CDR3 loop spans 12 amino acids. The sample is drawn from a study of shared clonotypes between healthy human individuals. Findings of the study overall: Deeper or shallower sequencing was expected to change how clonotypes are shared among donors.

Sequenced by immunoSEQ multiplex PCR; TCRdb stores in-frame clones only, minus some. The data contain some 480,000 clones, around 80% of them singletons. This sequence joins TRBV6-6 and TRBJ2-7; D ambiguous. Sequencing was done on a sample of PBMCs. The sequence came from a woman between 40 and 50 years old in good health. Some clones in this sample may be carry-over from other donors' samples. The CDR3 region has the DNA TGTGCCAGTCGGGCCAGTACCTACGAGCAGTACTTC. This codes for CASRASTYEQYF.